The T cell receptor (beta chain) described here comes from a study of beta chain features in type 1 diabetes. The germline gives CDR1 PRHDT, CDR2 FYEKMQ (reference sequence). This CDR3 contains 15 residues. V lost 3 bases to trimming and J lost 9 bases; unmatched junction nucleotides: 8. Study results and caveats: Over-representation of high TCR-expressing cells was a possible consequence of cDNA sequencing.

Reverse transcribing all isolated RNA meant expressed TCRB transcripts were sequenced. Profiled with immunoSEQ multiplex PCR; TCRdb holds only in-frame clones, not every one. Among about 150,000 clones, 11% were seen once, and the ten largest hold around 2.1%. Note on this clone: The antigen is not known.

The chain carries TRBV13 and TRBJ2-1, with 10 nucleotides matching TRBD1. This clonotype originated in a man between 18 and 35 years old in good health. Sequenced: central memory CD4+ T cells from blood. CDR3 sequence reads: CASSFRDRGMSEQFF. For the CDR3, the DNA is TGTGCCAGCAGCTTCCGGGACAGGGGTATGAGTGAGCAGTTCTTC.